This T cell receptor (beta chain) appears in the sequencing data of a study of Graves' ophthalmopathy and Graves' hyperthyroidism. RNA transcripts served as template for amplifying TCR beta CDR3 sequences. Second-round multiplex PCR followed a first-round RT-PCR using HTBI primers. MiXCR, applied by TCRdb to the multiplex PCR reads, yields one record per CDR3 protein. The data show about 220,000 distinct CDR3 sequences, 20% to 25% seen once. Germline V gives CDR1 MNHNS, CDR2 SASEGT. The CDR3 has 13 amino acids. After removal of 7 bases from V and 5 bases from J, the junction contained 7 bases not matched to a gene. Lactation, pregnancy, uncontrolled infections and other autoimmune diseases were all grounds for excluding patients. The table lists this clonotype with many counts. Its specificity is unknown. Overall study findings and caveats: Blood also harbored most expanded thyroid clonotypes above 0.001 frequency. The 13-signature model separated ophthalmopathy from stable hyperthyroidism at roughly 88% sensitivity and nearly 83% specificity. Ophthalmopathy progression prediction by the model yielded a sensitivity of 60% to 71% and a specificity of approximately 77%.

This clonotype was obtained from a woman aged 45 to 65 with Graves' ophthalmopathy. Material for sequencing was peripheral blood. This chain connects TRBV6-1 to TRBJ2-5; TRBD2 matches at 7 bases. Written as DNA, the CDR3 is TGTGCCAGCATTGCCGGGGGGAGTGAGACCCAGTACTTC. Translation gives CASIAGGSETQYF.